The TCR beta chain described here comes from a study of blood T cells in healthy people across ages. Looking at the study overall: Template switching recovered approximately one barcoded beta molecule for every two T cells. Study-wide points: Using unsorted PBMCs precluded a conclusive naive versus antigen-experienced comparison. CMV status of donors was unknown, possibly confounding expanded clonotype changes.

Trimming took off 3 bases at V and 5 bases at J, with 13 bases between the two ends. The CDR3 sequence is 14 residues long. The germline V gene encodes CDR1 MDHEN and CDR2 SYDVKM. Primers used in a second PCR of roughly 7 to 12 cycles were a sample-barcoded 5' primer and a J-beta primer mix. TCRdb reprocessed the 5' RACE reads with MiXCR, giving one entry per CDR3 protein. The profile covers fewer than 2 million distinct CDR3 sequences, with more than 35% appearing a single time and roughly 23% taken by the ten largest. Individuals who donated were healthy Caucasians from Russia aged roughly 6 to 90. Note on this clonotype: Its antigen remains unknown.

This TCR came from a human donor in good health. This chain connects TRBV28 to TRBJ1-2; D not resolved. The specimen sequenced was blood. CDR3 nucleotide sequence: TGTGCCAGCAGTTTCTTTGGGGAGGGTTATGGCTACACCTTC. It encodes CASSFFGEGYGYTF.